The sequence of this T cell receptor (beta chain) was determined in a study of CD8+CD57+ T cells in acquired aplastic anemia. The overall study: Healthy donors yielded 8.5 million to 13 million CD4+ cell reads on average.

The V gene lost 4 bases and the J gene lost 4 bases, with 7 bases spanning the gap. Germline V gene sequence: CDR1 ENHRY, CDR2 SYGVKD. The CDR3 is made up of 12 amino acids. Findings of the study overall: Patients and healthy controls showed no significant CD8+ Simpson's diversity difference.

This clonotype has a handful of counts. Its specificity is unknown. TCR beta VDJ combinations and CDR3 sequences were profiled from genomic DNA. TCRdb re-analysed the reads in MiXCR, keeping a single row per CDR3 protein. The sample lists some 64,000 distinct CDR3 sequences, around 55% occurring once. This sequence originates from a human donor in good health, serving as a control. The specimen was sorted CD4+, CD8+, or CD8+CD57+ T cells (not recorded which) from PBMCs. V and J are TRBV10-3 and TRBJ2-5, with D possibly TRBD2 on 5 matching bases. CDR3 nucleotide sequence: TGTGCCATCAGTGCGGGAAGAGAGACCCAGTACTTC. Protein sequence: CAISAGRETQYF.